The rows below give T cell receptor beta chains drawn from one sample of a study of blood T cells in healthy people across ages. One entry per CDR3 protein results from TCRdb running MiXCR on the 5' RACE reads. Among approximately 880,000 distinct CDR3 sequences listed, 40% to 60% were seen once. Material for sequencing was blood. The receptor set was obtained from a man aged 30 to 39 in good health. CDR3s include the opening cysteine and the closing phenylalanine or tryptophan. A D gene is named only where the DNA matches it firmly. Not every row has a clone size; where given, it reads once, few, many or a size class.

size,V,J,D,CDR3,DNA
-,TRBV7-9,TRBJ1-2,-,CASGFRTELYGYTF,TGTGCCAGCGGCTTCCGGACGGAACTCTATGGCTACACCTTC
-,TRBV5-1,TRBJ2-1,-,CASSLDRQAATDEQFF,TGCGCCAGCAGCTTGGACAGACAGGCGGCGACAGATGAGCAGTTCTTC
few,TRBV13,TRBJ2-3,TRBD1,CASSPGRGQTDTQYF,TGTGCCAGCAGCCCCGGCAGGGGGCAAACAGATACGCAGTATTTT
-,TRBV20-1,TRBJ2-3,-,CSVRTGSQDTQYF,TGCAGTGTCCGGACCGGGTCCCAAGATACGCAGTATTTT
few,TRBV4-1,TRBJ2-3,TRBD2,CASSQGVAGGQDTQYF,TGCGCCAGCAGCCAGGGGGTAGCGGGGGGGCAAGATACGCAGTATTTT
few,TRBV9,TRBJ1-1,-,CASSGAGGTEAFF,TGTGCCAGCAGCGGGGCCGGGGGTACTGAAGCTTTCTTT
-,TRBV29-1,TRBJ2-5,TRBD2,CSVDYGLAYQETQYF,TGCAGCGTTGACTATGGACTAGCGTACCAAGAGACCCAGTACTTC
-,TRBV15,TRBJ2-5,TRBD2,CATDLGGGLGQETQYF,TGTGCCACAGACCTGGGGGGGGGACTAGGCCAAGAGACCCAGTACTTC
-,TRBV2,TRBJ1-2,TRBD1,CASRRQGAFGYGYTF,TGTGCCAGCAGAAGGCAGGGGGCTTTTGGGTATGGCTACACCTTC
-,TRBV6-2/TRBV6-3,TRBJ2-1,-,CASSANGADNEQFF,TGTGCCAGCAGTGCCAACGGGGCGGACAATGAGCAGTTCTTC
many,TRBV3-1,TRBJ2-2,-,CASSQRGRSTGELFF,TGTGCCAGCAGCCAAAGGGGCAGATCCACCGGGGAGCTGTTTTTT
few,TRBV12-3/TRBV12-4,TRBJ1-2,-,CASSLGGRGYTF,TGTGCCAGCAGTTTAGGGGGGAGGGGCTACACCTTC
many,TRBV7-2,TRBJ2-3,TRBD2,CASSLKTGSGGKTDTQYF,TGTGCCAGCAGCTTAAAGACTGGTAGCGGGGGGAAGACAGATACGCAGTATTTT
-,TRBV7-9,TRBJ1-2,-,CASSQTYSGTQNNYGYTF,TGTGCCAGCAGCCAGACCTATTCCGGGACACAAAATAACTATGGCTACACCTTC
-,TRBV7-2,TRBJ2-1,-,CASSLLAEASYNEQFF,TGTGCCAGCAGCTTATTAGCGGAGGCCTCCTACAATGAGCAGTTCTTC
-,TRBV6-5,TRBJ1-2,-,CASSTDGDSYYGYTF,TGTGCCAGCAGCACTGACGGGGATTCCTACTATGGCTACACCTTC
-,TRBV28,TRBJ1-1,-,CASSFVRRLTDSPMNTEAFF,TGTGCCAGCAGTTTCGTTCGGCGGCTAACCGACAGCCCCATGAACACTGAAGCTTTCTTT
few,TRBV7-9,TRBJ2-1,TRBD1,CASSLGQGNNEQFF,TGTGCCAGCAGCTTAGGACAGGGAAACAATGAGCAGTTCTTC
many,TRBV7-7,TRBJ2-3,-,CASSPALGADTQYF,TGTGCTAGCAGCCCAGCCCTGGGGGCAGATACGCAGTATTTT
-,TRBV20-1,TRBJ2-7,-,CSASGGRLSYEQYF,TGCAGTGCTAGCGGGGGCCGCCTCTCCTACGAGCAGTACTTC
once,TRBV20-1,TRBJ2-3,TRBD2,CSAQTHTSGATDTQYF,TGCAGTGCTCAGACGCACACTAGCGGAGCTACAGATACGCAGTATTTT
-,TRBV7-9,TRBJ2-5,TRBD1,CASSTRTGGETQYF,TGTGCCAGCAGCACTCGGACAGGGGGAGAGACCCAGTACTTC
few,TRBV2,TRBJ2-1,-,CASRRQGFEQFF,TGTGCCAGCAGGCGTCAGGGGTTTGAGCAGTTCTTC
-,TRBV9,TRBJ1-1,-,CASSTRQDTEAFF,TGTGCCAGCAGCACCCGACAGGACACTGAAGCTTTCTTT
-,TRBV12-3/TRBV12-4,TRBJ2-7,TRBD1,CASSYATGGSYEQYF,TGTGCCAGCAGTTATGCGACAGGGGGGTCCTACGAGCAGTACTTC
-,TRBV6-5,TRBJ2-7,TRBD1,CASSYWDRPVPYEQYF,TGTGCCAGCAGTTACTGGGACAGGCCTGTCCCTTACGAGCAGTACTTC
-,TRBV12-3/TRBV12-4,TRBJ1-1,TRBD1,CASREGQPNTEAFF,TGTGCCAGCAGGGAGGGACAGCCGAACACTGAAGCTTTCTTT
-,TRBV9,TRBJ2-3,TRBD2,CASSAQTSGGGDTQYF,TGTGCCAGCAGCGCCCAGACTAGCGGGGGAGGGGATACGCAGTATTTT
-,TRBV28,TRBJ2-5,-,CASSFTTGGAETQYF,TGTGCCAGCAGCTTTACCACCGGTGGCGCGGAGACCCAGTACTTC
-,TRBV11-2,TRBJ2-7,TRBD2,CASSLDAGGANEQYF,TGTGCCAGCAGCTTAGACGCGGGGGGCGCGAATGAGCAGTACTTC
-,TRBV28,TRBJ2-3,TRBD1,CASSERDRGTDTKYF,TGTGCCAGCAGTGAGAGAGACAGGGGCACAGATACGAAGTATTTT
-,TRBV2,TRBJ2-7,TRBD1,CASSKNDRGNEQYF,TGTGCCAGCAGTAAAAATGACAGGGGAAACGAGCAGTACTTC
-,TRBV4-1,TRBJ2-7,-,CASSQERHLGEQYF,TGCGCCAGCAGCCAAGAACGACATCTCGGCGAGCAGTACTTC